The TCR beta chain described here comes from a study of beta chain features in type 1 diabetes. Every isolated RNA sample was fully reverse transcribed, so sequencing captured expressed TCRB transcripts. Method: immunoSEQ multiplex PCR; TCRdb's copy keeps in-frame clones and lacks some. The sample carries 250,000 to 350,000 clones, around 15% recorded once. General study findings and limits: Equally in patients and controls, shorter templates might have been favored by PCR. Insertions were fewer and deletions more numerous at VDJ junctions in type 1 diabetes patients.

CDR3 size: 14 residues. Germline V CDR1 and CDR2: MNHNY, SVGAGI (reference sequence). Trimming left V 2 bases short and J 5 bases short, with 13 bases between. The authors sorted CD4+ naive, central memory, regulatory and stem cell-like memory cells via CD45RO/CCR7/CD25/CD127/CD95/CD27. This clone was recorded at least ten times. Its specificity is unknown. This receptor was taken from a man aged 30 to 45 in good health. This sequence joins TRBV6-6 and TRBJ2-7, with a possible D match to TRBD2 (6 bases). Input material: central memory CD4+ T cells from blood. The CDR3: CASSYDGGKDEQYF. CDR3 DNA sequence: TGTGCCAGCAGTTACGATGGAGGGAAGGACGAGCAGTACTTC.